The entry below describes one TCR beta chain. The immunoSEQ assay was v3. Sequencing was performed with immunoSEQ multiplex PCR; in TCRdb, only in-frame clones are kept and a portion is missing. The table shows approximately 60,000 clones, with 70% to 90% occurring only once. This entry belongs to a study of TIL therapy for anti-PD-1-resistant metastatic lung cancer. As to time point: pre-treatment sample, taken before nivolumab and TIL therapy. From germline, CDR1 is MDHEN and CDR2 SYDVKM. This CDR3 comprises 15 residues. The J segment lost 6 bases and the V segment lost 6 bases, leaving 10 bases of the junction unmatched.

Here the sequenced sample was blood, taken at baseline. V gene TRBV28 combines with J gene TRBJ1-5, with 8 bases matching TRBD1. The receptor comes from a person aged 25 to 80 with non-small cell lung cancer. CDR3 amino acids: CASRYLRTGLQPQHF. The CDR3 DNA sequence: TGTGCCAGCAGGTACCTAAGGACAGGGCTTCAGCCCCAGCATTTT.